This entry describes one T cell receptor beta chain. Its antigen has not been determined. No base quality values were provided; no much bigger clone lies one nucleotide off. Collaborating institutions collected whole blood in K2EDTA tubes following their own protocols. For TCRbeta analysis, collaborator samples were shipped as frozen whole blood, as isolated PBMCs, or as DNA extracted from either sample type. This sample was taken from a study of blood T cell repertoires in COVID-19 (dated by TCRdb to the early 2020s). With respect to the entire study: The collaborator samples originated in the United States, Italy and Spain and spanned the acute and convalescent phases of COVID-19. The prospective study material was composed of cDNA or gDNA derived from T cells, B-cell-depleted T cells, or PBMCs. Deeply sampled blood TCRbeta repertoires from subjects exposed to, actively infected with, or recovered from COVID-19 were included in the dataset. The repertoires were released in a freely available public database meant as a resource for research on the immune response to SARS-CoV-2. The samples were drawn from the first 160 participants of the ongoing ImmuneRACE study and from 1,254 subjects provided by 6 global collaborators. A de-identified subject ID, COVID-19 status, age in years and sex were almost always included in the sample metadata. Where HLA class I and class II types were available, the types were taken from metadata supplied by the sample provider, not from assay-based typing. Overall study outcomes, separate from this receptor: The amount of clinical and demographic metadata varied by source and participant and was provided uncurated.

The CDR3 runs 14 amino acids, cysteine and phenylalanine included. Kept here is only the CDR3 DNA, which spans 42 bases and is read in frame from base 1. CDR1 MNHEY and CDR2 SVGAGI were looked up in the germline V gene. V drops 7 bases and J drops 3 bases, leaving 15 bases in between. The immunoSEQ Assay, a bias-controlled multiplex PCR, was used to amplify TCRbeta CDR3 regions from genomic DNA. Regarding the original processing steps: Nucleated cell counts per sample were estimated from amplification of reference gene primers within the assay. To quantify the absolute abundance of each unique TCRbeta CDR3 rearrangement, sequence reads were collapsed and filtered. Productive Simpson clonality was computed per sample as the square root of Simpson's diversity index over productive rearrangements. TCRdb obtained this table from immuneACCESS and retained in-frame rearrangements with V and J assigned. These tables miss some clones; where compared with another copy, unresolved V genes account for less than half of the shortfall, and the remainder is unexplained. For V, J and clone size, that table is used; D and trimming come from the DNA. Counted in this sample were 250,000 or so clones; 70% to 90% of them appeared once. Of the sample, approximately 7.2% falls within the top ten clones.

This TCR was recovered from a woman aged 70-85 years with active or convalescent COVID-19. Sequencing input: peripheral blood. The rearrangement combines TRBV6-5 with TRBJ1-2, and TRBD1 may be the D gene, going by 5 matching bases. CDR3 protein: CASKEWGDDYGYTF. The base sequence is TGTGCCAGCAAGGAGTGGGGGGATGACTATGGCTACACCTTC.